The rows below give T cell receptor beta chains drawn from one sample of a study of shared clonotypes between healthy human individuals. Sequencing used immunoSEQ multiplex PCR; TCRdb keeps in-frame clones, though not all of them. The data hold about 1 million clones, with about 75% observed a single time. Sequenced: memory CD4+ T cells sorted from blood. These receptors were taken from a man aged 18-30 years in good health. Each CDR3 is given with its conserved first and last residue. The D gene is left open where the match is weak. Only some rows state a clone size, as once, few, many or a class for expanded clones.

DNA: TGTGCCCCCTTTCGGGGGGCGAAACACCGGGGAGCTGTTTTT; CDR3: CAPFRGAKHRGAVF; length: 14; D: .; V: TRBV5-4; J: TRBJ2-2; size: .
DNA: TGTGCCATCAGCGGTACGGCAGGGTTAGCCAAAAACATTCAGTACTTC; CDR3: CAISGTAGLAKNIQYF; length: 16; D: .; V: TRBV10-3; J: TRBJ2-4; size: .
DNA: TGTGCCAGCAGCTTAGCGGGGGGCAGGGGTGGAGAGACCCAGTACTTC; CDR3: CASSLAGGRGGETQYF; length: 16; D: .; V: TRBV7-6; J: TRBJ2-5; size: .
DNA: TGTGCCAGCAGCTTAGTCCTAGCGGGAGGGCCTATCACAGATACGCAGTATTTT; CDR3: CASSLVLAGGPITDTQYF; length: 18; D: TRBD2; V: TRBV11-2; J: TRBJ2-3; size: .
DNA: TGTGCCAGTAGCTATCTTTTGACAGGAGGAAATGAAAAACTGTTTTTT; CDR3: CASSYLLTGGNEKLFF; length: 16; D: .; V: TRBV19; J: TRBJ1-4; size: .
DNA: TGTGCCAGCAGCCCGGGACTAGCGGGAGCGGATACGCAGTATTTT; CDR3: CASSPGLAGADTQYF; length: 15; D: TRBD2; V: TRBV5-4; J: TRBJ2-3; size: .
DNA: TGTGCCAGCAGCCCTGGACTAGCGGGAGGGCCCAAGTGGAATGAGCAGTTCTTC; CDR3: CASSPGLAGGPKWNEQFF; length: 18; D: TRBD2; V: TRBV7-9; J: TRBJ2-1; size: .
DNA: TGTGCCATCAGGCAGGGCGCCGGGGAGCTGTTTTTT; CDR3: CAIRQGAGELFF; length: 12; D: .; V: TRBV10-3; J: TRBJ2-2; size: .
DNA: TGTGCCAGCCAGGACCCTCAGACAGATACGCAGTATTTT; CDR3: CASQDPQTDTQYF; length: 13; D: .; V: TRBV6-1; J: TRBJ2-3; size: .
DNA: TGCGCCAGCAGCTTGGGCACCCTAACAGGGACACAGGGGGAGACCCAGTACTTC; CDR3: CASSLGTLTGTQGETQYF; length: 18; D: TRBD1; V: TRBV5-1; J: TRBJ2-5; size: .
DNA: TGTGCCAGCAGCTTAGGAAGCCTCCCCGGCACTGAAGCTTTCTTT; CDR3: CASSLGSLPGTEAFF; length: 15; D: .; V: TRBV7-9; J: TRBJ1-1; size: .
DNA: TGTGCCAGCAGTGGGGGTTTCTATGGCTACACCTTC; CDR3: CASSGGFYGYTF; length: 12; D: .; V: TRBV6-1; J: TRBJ1-2; size: few
DNA: TGCGCCAGCGGCGAGACAGGGACGAACACCGGGGAGCTGTTTTTT; CDR3: CASGETGTNTGELFF; length: 15; D: TRBD1; V: TRBV5-1; J: TRBJ2-2; size: .
DNA: TGTGCCAGCAGCCCGGACAGAGCAACTAATGAAAAACTGTTTTTT; CDR3: CASSPDRATNEKLFF; length: 15; D: .; V: TRBV5-4; J: TRBJ1-4; size: .
DNA: TGTGCCAGCAGCCAAGTTCAGGGGGATTCTGAAGCTTTCTTT; CDR3: CASSQVQGDSEAFF; length: 14; D: TRBD1; V: TRBV14; J: TRBJ1-1; size: .
DNA: TGTGCCTGTACTAGCGGGGCCCGGGCAGATACGCAGTATTTT; CDR3: CACTSGARADTQYF; length: 14; D: TRBD2; V: TRBV30; J: TRBJ2-3; size: .
DNA: TGTGCCAGCAGCCTCGGGACTAGCGGGAGGGTCACAGATACGCAGTATTTT; CDR3: CASSLGTSGRVTDTQYF; length: 17; D: TRBD2; V: TRBV7-2; J: TRBJ2-3; size: .
DNA: TGTGCCAGCAGCCTACAGGAAAACTATGGCTACACCTTC; CDR3: CASSLQENYGYTF; length: 13; D: .; V: TRBV2; J: TRBJ1-2; size: .
DNA: TGTGCCTGGAACGTCCGGGGGGCAACCTACGAGCAGTACTTC; CDR3: CAWNVRGATYEQYF; length: 14; D: .; V: TRBV30; J: TRBJ2-7; size: .
DNA: TGCGCCAGCAGCGTACAGACTTTTACTATTAATTCACCCCTCCACTTT; CDR3: CASSVQTFTINSPLHF; length: 16; D: .; V: TRBV5-1; J: TRBJ1-6; size: .
DNA: TGTGCCAGCAGGTCCGGGACAGGGCATGGAAACACCATATATTTT; CDR3: CASRSGTGHGNTIYF; length: 15; D: TRBD1; V: TRBV6-1; J: TRBJ1-3; size: .
DNA: TGCGCCAGCAGCTTGGAGGGCAGCCAGTTGAACGGCTACACCTTC; CDR3: CASSLEGSQLNGYTF; length: 15; D: .; V: TRBV5-1; J: TRBJ1-2; size: few
DNA: TGTGCCAGCAATATAGTTAAGGGATCACCCCTCCACTTT; CDR3: CASNIVKGSPLHF; length: 13; D: .; V: TRBV2; J: TRBJ1-6; size: .
DNA: TGTGCCAGCAGCTCCCTACCGTCAGGAAGCTCCTATAATTCACCCCTCCACTTT; CDR3: CASSSLPSGSSYNSPLHF; length: 18; D: .; V: TRBV7-9; J: TRBJ1-6; size: .
DNA: TGCGCCAGCAGCCAGTGGACAGGGGGGGACTATGGCTACACCTTC; CDR3: CASSQWTGGDYGYTF; length: 15; D: TRBD1; V: TRBV4-3; J: TRBJ1-2; size: .
DNA: TGTGCCAGCAGCGTAGCGGGGGGGCCCTCGGTTGCCGGGGAGCTGTTTTTT; CDR3: CASSVAGGPSVAGELFF; length: 17; D: TRBD2; V: TRBV9; J: TRBJ2-2; size: .
DNA: TGTGCCAGCAGCCCAGACCACCCCAGCAGGATCTCTGGGGCCAACGTCCTGACTTTC; CDR3: CASSPDHPSRISGANVLTF; length: 19; D: .; V: TRBV7-6; J: TRBJ2-6; size: .
DNA: TGCGCCAGCAGCTTGGACAGCGGCTCCTACGAGCAGTACTTC; CDR3: CASSLDSGSYEQYF; length: 14; D: .; V: TRBV5-1; J: TRBJ2-7; size: .
DNA: TGCGCCAGCAGCCACGACAGGGGGTCGCCCTACGAGCAGTACTTC; CDR3: CASSHDRGSPYEQYF; length: 15; D: TRBD1; V: TRBV4-1; J: TRBJ2-7; size: many
DNA: TGCGCCAGCAGCTTGAGGGTGGGGTCGCAAGAGACCCAGTACTTC; CDR3: CASSLRVGSQETQYF; length: 15; D: .; V: TRBV5-1; J: TRBJ2-5; size: few
DNA: TGCGCCAGCAGCTTGGGACTAGCGGGGACCGGGGAGCTGTTTTTT; CDR3: CASSLGLAGTGELFF; length: 15; D: TRBD2; V: TRBV5-1; J: TRBJ2-2; size: .
DNA: TGTGCCAGCTCAAGTTGGGGGATGAACACTGAAGCTTTCTTT; CDR3: CASSSWGMNTEAFF; length: 14; D: .; V: TRBV18; J: TRBJ1-1; size: .
DNA: TGTGCCAGCAGTGAAGAAGCGGGAGTGAGGGAGCAGTACTTC; CDR3: CASSEEAGVREQYF; length: 14; D: TRBD2; V: TRBV25-1; J: TRBJ2-7; size: .
DNA: TGCGCCAGCAGCCAAGGCGGTAGTTCAACTAATGAAAAACTGTTTTTT; CDR3: CASSQGGSSTNEKLFF; length: 16; D: .; V: TRBV4-3; J: TRBJ1-4; size: .
DNA: TGCGCCAGCAGCTTGGTAGGGGTCGGCAGCCCTCAGCCCCAGCATTTT; CDR3: CASSLVGVGSPQPQHF; length: 16; D: .; V: TRBV5-1; J: TRBJ1-5; size: .
DNA: TGTGCCAGCAGGAAGGGAACAACCTCTACCTACGAGCAGTACTTC; CDR3: CASRKGTTSTYEQYF; length: 15; D: .; V: TRBV27; J: TRBJ2-7; size: few
DNA: TGTGCCAGCAGTTTAAGGCAGCTCTCTGGAAACACCATATATTTT; CDR3: CASSLRQLSGNTIYF; length: 15; D: .; V: TRBV28; J: TRBJ1-3; size: .
DNA: TGTGCCAGCAGACTCAGGACTAGCGGGAGGGAAGAGACCCAGTACTTC; CDR3: CASRLRTSGREETQYF; length: 16; D: TRBD2; V: TRBV6-6; J: TRBJ2-5; size: .
DNA: TGTGCCAGCAGCAAGGGGGTAAATGAAAAACTGTTTTTT; CDR3: CASSKGVNEKLFF; length: 13; D: .; V: TRBV6-1; J: TRBJ1-4; size: .
DNA: TGCGCCAGCAGTGAGTTCGCCAGGGGGCCAGACTATGGCTACACCTTC; CDR3: CASSEFARGPDYGYTF; length: 16; D: TRBD1; V: TRBV10-2; J: TRBJ1-2; size: many
DNA: TGCGCCAGCAGCCCCTATCCGGACAGGGGCGGGGACGGCTACACCTTC; CDR3: CASSPYPDRGGDGYTF; length: 16; D: TRBD1; V: TRBV4-1; J: TRBJ1-2; size: .
DNA: TGTGCCAGCAGTCCGTCACAAAACTATGGCTACACCTTC; CDR3: CASSPSQNYGYTF; length: 13; D: .; V: TRBV27; J: TRBJ1-2; size: .
DNA: TGTGCCAGCAAGGATAAGCAGGGACCCTACGAGCAGTACTTC; CDR3: CASKDKQGPYEQYF; length: 14; D: .; V: TRBV5-4; J: TRBJ2-7; size: .
DNA: TGCAGCGTTGAAGATGGGGGGGGAGAGACCCAGTACTTC; CDR3: CSVEDGGGETQYF; length: 13; D: TRBD2; V: TRBV29-1; J: TRBJ2-5; size: .
DNA: TGTGCCAGCTCACCACCGGGGCAGTCCTACGAGCAGTACTTC; CDR3: CASSPPGQSYEQYF; length: 14; D: .; V: TRBV18; J: TRBJ2-7; size: .
DNA: TGCGCCAGCGCTAGCGGATACAATGAGCAGTTCTTC; CDR3: CASASGYNEQFF; length: 12; D: TRBD2; V: TRBV5-1; J: TRBJ2-1; size: once
DNA: TGTGCCAGCAGCTTATACCGGGTTAGCCCTGGAAACACCATATATTTT; CDR3: CASSLYRVSPGNTIYF; length: 16; D: .; V: TRBV11-3; J: TRBJ1-3; size: .
DNA: TGCAGTGCTATCGGGTCCTACGAGCAGTACTTC; CDR3: CSAIGSYEQYF; length: 11; D: .; V: TRBV20-1; J: TRBJ2-7; size: once
DNA: TGTGCCAGCAGCTTAAGGGCGGGGGGGCGCGATACGCAGTATTTT; CDR3: CASSLRAGGRDTQYF; length: 15; D: TRBD2; V: TRBV7-9; J: TRBJ2-3; size: .
DNA: TGTGCCAGCAGCTTATGGGACAGACCCACAGATACGCAGTATTTT; CDR3: CASSLWDRPTDTQYF; length: 15; D: TRBD1; V: TRBV7-2; J: TRBJ2-3; size: .
DNA: TGTGCCAGCAGCAAAGCTGGACCTCGTGGACAGCCCCAGCATTTT; CDR3: CASSKAGPRGQPQHF; length: 15; D: .; V: TRBV21-1; J: TRBJ1-5; size: few
DNA: TGCGCCAGCAGCCGAGTACAGGCGACTGGAAACACCATATATTTT; CDR3: CASSRVQATGNTIYF; length: 15; D: .; V: TRBV4-1; J: TRBJ1-3; size: many